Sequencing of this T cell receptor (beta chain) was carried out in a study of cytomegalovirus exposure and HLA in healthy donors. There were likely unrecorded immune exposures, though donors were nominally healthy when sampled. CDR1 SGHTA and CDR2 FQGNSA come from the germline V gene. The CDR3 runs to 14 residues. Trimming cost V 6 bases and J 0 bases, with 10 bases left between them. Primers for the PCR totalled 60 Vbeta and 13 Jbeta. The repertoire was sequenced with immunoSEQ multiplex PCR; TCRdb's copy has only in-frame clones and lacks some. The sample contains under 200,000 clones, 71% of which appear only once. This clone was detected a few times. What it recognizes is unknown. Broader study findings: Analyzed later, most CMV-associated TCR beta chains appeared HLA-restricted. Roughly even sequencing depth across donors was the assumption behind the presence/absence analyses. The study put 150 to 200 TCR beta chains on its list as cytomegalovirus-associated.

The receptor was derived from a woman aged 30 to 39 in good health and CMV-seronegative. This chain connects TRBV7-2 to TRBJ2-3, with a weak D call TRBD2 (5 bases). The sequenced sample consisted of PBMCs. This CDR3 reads CASRGELSTDTQYF. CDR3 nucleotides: TGTGCCAGCAGGGGAGAGCTTAGCACAGATACGCAGTATTTT.